A selection of T cell receptor beta chains follows, all from one sample in a study of blood T cells in healthy people across ages. Using its own MiXCR run on the 5' RACE reads, TCRdb lists one record per CDR3 protein. The sample holds about 1.7 million distinct CDR3 sequences, approximately 30% seen once. Material for sequencing was blood. The receptors derive from a woman younger than 45 in good health. Both conserved end residues are trimmed from each CDR3. A D gene is named only where the DNA matches it firmly.

d_call,v_call,cdr3_aa
TRBD2,TRBV7-3,ASGSGLAGNNEQF
.,TRBV5-7,ASSLSADWGTDTQY
.,TRBV12-3/TRBV12-4,ASSLPRKNNEQF
.,TRBV12-3/TRBV12-4,ASSLRENGQPQH
TRBD2,TRBV4-3,ASSQVASGIYNEQF
.,TRBV7-9,SSTGRVSQTQY
TRBD1,TRBV27,ASSRTGAHDEQF
.,TRBV6-1,ASSPVGTSSYNSPLH
TRBD1,TRBV27,ASRWGQGPDTQY
.,TRBV20-1,SARENEGRSDTQY
.,TRBV5-5,ASSMSPGLNAHGYT
TRBD1,TRBV7-6,ASSSLPGRDRVTNEQY
.,TRBV20-1,SATSGNTIY
TRBD2,TRBV5-6,ASHYPGLAGADTQY
.,TRBV10-3,AIREGLGQPQH
.,TRBV29-1,SVEDRGGSRNTIY
.,TRBV7-9,ASSVDREVSTDTQY
.,TRBV20-1,SAPGAALTEAF